This is a list of T cell receptor beta chains from one sample in a study of blood T cell repertoires in COVID-19. The data were produced by immunoSEQ multiplex PCR, yet TCRdb's version contains in-frame clones alone and is incomplete. The table has 250,000 to 300,000 clones, around nine tenths seen once. The sample consisted of PBMCs or T cells enriched from blood (not recorded which). All receptors derive from a woman aged 55-70 years in a cohort exposed to, infected with or recovered from COVID-19 (not recorded which). CDR3s include the opening cysteine and the closing phenylalanine or tryptophan. Each record gives: D gene, clone size, J gene, V gene, CDR3 DNA, CDR3 protein. A D gene is named only where the DNA matches it firmly. Expanded clones are given a class, and other clones once, few, many or no size at all.

d_gene: NA
abundance: NA
j_gene: TRBJ2-2
v_gene: TRBV7-9
CDR3nt: TGTGCCAGCAGCCACTCGAGGGATTTGGGCACCGGGGAGCTGTTTTTT
CDR3aa: CASSHSRDLGTGELFF

d_gene: TRBD2
abundance: NA
j_gene: TRBJ2-7
v_gene: TRBV24-1
CDR3nt: TGTGCCATCATACACTTTAGCGGGAGAACGTACGAGCAGTACTTC
CDR3aa: CAIIHFSGRTYEQYF

d_gene: NA
abundance: NA
j_gene: TRBJ1-1
v_gene: TRBV2
CDR3nt: TGTGCCAGCAGGGCCCAGGGAGGAGCTTTCTTT
CDR3aa: CASRAQGGAFF

d_gene: TRBD2
abundance: NA
j_gene: TRBJ2-5
v_gene: TRBV5-1
CDR3nt: TGCGCCAGCAGCTTGGGGCGACTAGCGGTGGGAGAGACCCAGTACTTC
CDR3aa: CASSLGRLAVGETQYF

d_gene: TRBD2
abundance: NA
j_gene: TRBJ2-2
v_gene: TRBV9
CDR3nt: TGTGCCAGCAGCGTAGTTGGACTAGCAGCGACCGGGGAGCTGTTTTTT
CDR3aa: CASSVVGLAATGELFF

d_gene: NA
abundance: NA
j_gene: TRBJ2-5
v_gene: TRBV5-1
CDR3nt: TGCGCCAGCAGCGAAGAGGAAAAGACCCAGTACTTC
CDR3aa: CASSEEEKTQYF

d_gene: TRBD2
abundance: NA
j_gene: TRBJ2-1
v_gene: TRBV6-5
CDR3nt: TGTGCCAGCAGTTTAAGTCCTAGCGGGAGCCATGAGCAGTTCTTC
CDR3aa: CASSLSPSGSHEQFF

d_gene: TRBD1
abundance: NA
j_gene: TRBJ2-7
v_gene: TRBV10-1
CDR3nt: TGCGCCAGCAGTGAGTTCCGACAGGGGAGCAACGAGCAGTACTTC
CDR3aa: CASSEFRQGSNEQYF

d_gene: NA
abundance: NA
j_gene: TRBJ1-1
v_gene: TRBV16
CDR3nt: TGTGCCAGCACCCAGAGTGCGAGGTTACTGAACACTGAAGCTTTCTTT
CDR3aa: CASTQSARLLNTEAFF

d_gene: TRBD1
abundance: NA
j_gene: TRBJ2-3
v_gene: TRBV5-1
CDR3nt: TGCGCCAGCAGCCGGGGACAGTGGGCTTTTGGCACAGATACGCAGTATTTT
CDR3aa: CASSRGQWAFGTDTQYF

d_gene: TRBD2
abundance: NA
j_gene: TRBJ2-7
v_gene: TRBV3-1/TRBV3-2
CDR3nt: TGTGCCAGCAGCGTTAGCGGGGGCCAGGAGTACTTC
CDR3aa: CASSVSGGQEYF

d_gene: NA
abundance: NA
j_gene: TRBJ1-5
v_gene: TRBV28
CDR3nt: TGTGCCAGCAGTTTGCAGATAAATCAGCCCCAGCATTTT
CDR3aa: CASSLQINQPQHF

d_gene: TRBD1
abundance: few
j_gene: TRBJ2-5
v_gene: TRBV5-1
CDR3nt: TGCGCCAGCAGCACGGGACAGGGATCGGAGACCCAGTACTTC
CDR3aa: CASSTGQGSETQYF

d_gene: TRBD2
abundance: NA
j_gene: TRBJ2-3
v_gene: TRBV5-4
CDR3nt: TGTGCCAGCGCGCTAGCGGGCCTCACAGATACGCAGTATTTT
CDR3aa: CASALAGLTDTQYF

d_gene: TRBD2
abundance: NA
j_gene: TRBJ2-5
v_gene: TRBV5-1
CDR3nt: TGCGCCAGCAGCTTGGCCCCGACTAGCGGGAAGGGGGAGACCCAGTACTTC
CDR3aa: CASSLAPTSGKGETQYF

d_gene: TRBD1
abundance: NA
j_gene: TRBJ1-5
v_gene: TRBV2
CDR3nt: TGTGCCAGCAGGGGACAGTATAATCAGCCCCAGCATTTT
CDR3aa: CASRGQYNQPQHF

d_gene: NA
abundance: few
j_gene: TRBJ2-7
v_gene: TRBV5-1
CDR3nt: TGCGCCAGCAGCCCGCCACGCGGCGAGCAGTACTTC
CDR3aa: CASSPPRGEQYF

d_gene: TRBD1
abundance: NA
j_gene: TRBJ1-6
v_gene: TRBV11-2
CDR3nt: TGTGCCAGCAGCCATGTCCGGGACAGCCAGCCACCCCTCCACTTT
CDR3aa: CASSHVRDSQPPLHF

d_gene: TRBD2
abundance: NA
j_gene: TRBJ2-1
v_gene: TRBV5-1
CDR3nt: TGCGCCAGCAGTTCCGGGACTAGCGGATACAATGAGCAGTTCTTC
CDR3aa: CASSSGTSGYNEQFF

d_gene: NA
abundance: NA
j_gene: TRBJ1-1
v_gene: TRBV7-2
CDR3nt: TGTGCCAGCAGGTTTTCCGACAGGAACACTGAAGCTTTCTTT
CDR3aa: CASRFSDRNTEAFF

d_gene: NA
abundance: NA
j_gene: TRBJ2-7
v_gene: TRBV19
CDR3nt: TGTGCCAGTAGTCTTAACCAGAAGGAGCAGTACTTC
CDR3aa: CASSLNQKEQYF

d_gene: TRBD1
abundance: many
j_gene: TRBJ2-1
v_gene: TRBV24-1
CDR3nt: TGTGCCACCAGGGGGACAGGAGATACCGATGAGCAGTTCTTC
CDR3aa: CATRGTGDTDEQFF

d_gene: TRBD1
abundance: NA
j_gene: TRBJ1-2
v_gene: TRBV30
CDR3nt: TGTGCCTGGACCCAAGGGGGCGGCTACACCTTC
CDR3aa: CAWTQGGGYTF

d_gene: TRBD1
abundance: few
j_gene: TRBJ1-2
v_gene: TRBV28
CDR3nt: TGTGCCAGCAGTTCCCCGGGCCGGGGACAGGGGAATGGCTACACCTTC
CDR3aa: CASSSPGRGQGNGYTF

d_gene: TRBD1
abundance: NA
j_gene: TRBJ2-1
v_gene: TRBV7-3
CDR3nt: TGTGCCAGCAGCGCGACAGGGTCCCACAATGAGCAGTTCTTC
CDR3aa: CASSATGSHNEQFF

d_gene: NA
abundance: NA
j_gene: TRBJ2-3
v_gene: TRBV24-1
CDR3nt: TGTGCCACCAGTGCCACGGACAGAGGACATACGCAGTATTTT
CDR3aa: CATSATDRGHTQYF

d_gene: NA
abundance: NA
j_gene: TRBJ1-1
v_gene: TRBV11-2
CDR3nt: TGTGCCAGCAGCCCCAAAAGGGGTGAGAACACTGAAGCTTTCTTT
CDR3aa: CASSPKRGENTEAFF

d_gene: NA
abundance: NA
j_gene: TRBJ1-5
v_gene: TRBV30
CDR3nt: TGTGCCTGGAGTGAACCCCGGGCAGGGTGGTATCAGCCCCAGCATTTT
CDR3aa: CAWSEPRAGWYQPQHF

d_gene: NA
abundance: once
j_gene: TRBJ1-5
v_gene: TRBV19
CDR3nt: TGTGCCAGTAGTAAGCCGGGGGGAGAAGAGTACAGCAATCAGCCCCAGCATTTT
CDR3aa: CASSKPGGEEYSNQPQHF

d_gene: TRBD2
abundance: NA
j_gene: TRBJ2-1
v_gene: TRBV3-1/TRBV3-2
CDR3nt: TGTGCCAGCAGCCGGGAGGGCCATACGGGGGAGCAGTTCTTC
CDR3aa: CASSREGHTGEQFF

d_gene: NA
abundance: NA
j_gene: TRBJ2-1
v_gene: TRBV2
CDR3nt: TGTGCCAGCAGCCAGTCCTCCTACAATGAGCAGTTCTTC
CDR3aa: CASSQSSYNEQFF

d_gene: NA
abundance: NA
j_gene: TRBJ1-5
v_gene: TRBV5-1
CDR3nt: TGCGCCAGCAGTGTGGACATCGGCAATCAGCCCCAGCATTTT
CDR3aa: CASSVDIGNQPQHF

d_gene: TRBD2
abundance: NA
j_gene: TRBJ2-2
v_gene: TRBV9
CDR3nt: TGTGCCAGCAGCCCCCGGGAGCGGGGGAACACCGGGGAGTTGTTTTTT
CDR3aa: CASSPRERGNTGELFF

d_gene: TRBD1
abundance: NA
j_gene: TRBJ2-7
v_gene: TRBV6-2/TRBV6-3
CDR3nt: TGTGCCAGCAGCTATAAGACAGGGGTACTCTACGAGCAGTACTTC
CDR3aa: CASSYKTGVLYEQYF

d_gene: NA
abundance: NA
j_gene: TRBJ2-1
v_gene: TRBV28
CDR3nt: TGTGCCAGCACCTTGTCCTCAGGGTTTAGCTCCTACAATGAGCAGTTCTTC
CDR3aa: CASTLSSGFSSYNEQFF

d_gene: NA
abundance: NA
j_gene: TRBJ2-7
v_gene: TRBV20-1
CDR3nt: TGCAGTGCTAGCCTCGCCTACGAGCAGTACTTC
CDR3aa: CSASLAYEQYF

d_gene: TRBD2
abundance: NA
j_gene: TRBJ2-7
v_gene: TRBV18
CDR3nt: TGTGCCAGCTCATCGACTAGCGGGAGAGTGGAGCAGTACTTC
CDR3aa: CASSSTSGRVEQYF

d_gene: NA
abundance: NA
j_gene: TRBJ2-2
v_gene: TRBV29-1
CDR3nt: TGCAGCGTTCCAAGGGGGTCCGGGGAGCTGTTTTTT
CDR3aa: CSVPRGSGELFF

d_gene: NA
abundance: NA
j_gene: TRBJ2-4
v_gene: TRBV11-2
CDR3nt: TGTGCCAGCAGCTTAGGCGGAGGGATCATTCAGTACTTC
CDR3aa: CASSLGGGIIQYF

d_gene: NA
abundance: NA
j_gene: TRBJ1-2
v_gene: TRBV3-1/TRBV3-2
CDR3nt: TGTGCCAGCAGCCAAGCCGACAGACCGAACTATGGCTACACCTTC
CDR3aa: CASSQADRPNYGYTF